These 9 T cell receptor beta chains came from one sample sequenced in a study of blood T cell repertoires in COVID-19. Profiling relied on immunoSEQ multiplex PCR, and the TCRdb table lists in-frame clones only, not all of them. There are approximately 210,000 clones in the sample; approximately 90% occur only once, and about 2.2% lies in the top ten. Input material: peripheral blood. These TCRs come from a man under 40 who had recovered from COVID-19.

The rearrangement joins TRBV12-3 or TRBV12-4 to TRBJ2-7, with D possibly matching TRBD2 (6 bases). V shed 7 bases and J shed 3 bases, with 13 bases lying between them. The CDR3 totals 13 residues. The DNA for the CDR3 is TGTGCCAGCATCGGGACTTATCACTACGAGCAGTACTTC. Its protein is CASIGTYHYEQYF.

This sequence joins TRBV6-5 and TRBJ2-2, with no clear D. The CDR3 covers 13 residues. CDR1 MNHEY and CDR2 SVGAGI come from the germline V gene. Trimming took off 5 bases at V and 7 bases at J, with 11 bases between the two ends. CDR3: CASSTPSVGELFF. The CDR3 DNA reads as TGTGCCAGCAGTACCCCGAGCGTCGGGGAGCTGTTTTTT.

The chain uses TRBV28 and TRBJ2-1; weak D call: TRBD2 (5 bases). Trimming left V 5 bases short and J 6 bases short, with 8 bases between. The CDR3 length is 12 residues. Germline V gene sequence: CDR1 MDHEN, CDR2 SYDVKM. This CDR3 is CASSPGLNEQFF. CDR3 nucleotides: TGTGCCAGCAGTCCCGGACTCAATGAGCAGTTCTTC.

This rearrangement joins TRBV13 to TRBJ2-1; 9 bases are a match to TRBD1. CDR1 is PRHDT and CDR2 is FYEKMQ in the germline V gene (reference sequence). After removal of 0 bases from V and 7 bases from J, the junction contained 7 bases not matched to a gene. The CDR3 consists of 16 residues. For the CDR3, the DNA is TGTGCCAGCAGCTTAGGCCTACAGGGGGCGCGAAATGAGCAGTTCTTC. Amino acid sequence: CASSLGLQGARNEQFF.

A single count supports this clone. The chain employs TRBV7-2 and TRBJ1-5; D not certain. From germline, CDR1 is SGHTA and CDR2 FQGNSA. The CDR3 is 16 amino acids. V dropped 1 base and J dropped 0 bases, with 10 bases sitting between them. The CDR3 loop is CASSLGILASNQPQHF. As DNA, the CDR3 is TGTGCCAGCAGCTTAGGGATTTTAGCTAGCAATCAGCCCCAGCATTTT.

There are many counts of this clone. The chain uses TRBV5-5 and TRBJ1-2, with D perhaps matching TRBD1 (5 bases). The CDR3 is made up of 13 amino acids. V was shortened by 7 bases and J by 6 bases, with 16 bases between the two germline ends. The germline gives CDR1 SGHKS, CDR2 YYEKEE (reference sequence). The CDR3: CASHDWAGNGYTF. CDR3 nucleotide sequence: TGTGCCAGCCATGATTGGGCAGGGAATGGCTACACCTTC.

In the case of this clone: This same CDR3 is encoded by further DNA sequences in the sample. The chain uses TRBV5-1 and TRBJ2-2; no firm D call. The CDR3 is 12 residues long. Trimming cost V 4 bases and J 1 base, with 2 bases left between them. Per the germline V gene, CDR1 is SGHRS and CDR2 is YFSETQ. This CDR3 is CASSQNTGELFF. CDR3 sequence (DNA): TGCGCCAGCAGCCAGAACACCGGGGAGCTGTTTTTT.

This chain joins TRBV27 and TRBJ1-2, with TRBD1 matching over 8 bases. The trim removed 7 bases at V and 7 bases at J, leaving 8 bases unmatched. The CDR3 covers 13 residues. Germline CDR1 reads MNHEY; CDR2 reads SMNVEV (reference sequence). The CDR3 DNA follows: TGTGCCAGCACCGACGGACAGGGTTTTGGCTACACCTTC. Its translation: CASTDGQGFGYTF.

The CDR3 reads CASSEWTGEGNTIYF. CDR3 DNA sequence: TGTGCCAGCAGTGAATGGACAGGGGAGGGAAACACCATATATTTT. This sequence joins TRBV2 and TRBJ1-3, with 9 bases matching TRBD1. Germline assignment: CDR1 SNHLY and CDR2 FYNNEI. The V and J ends lost 2 bases and 4 bases, in that order; junction bases with no gene match: 3. CDR3 length: 15 amino acids.